These T cell receptor beta chains were read from a single sample in a study of a mutant IDH1 vaccine in newly diagnosed glioma. The data were produced by immunoSEQ multiplex PCR, yet TCRdb's version contains in-frame clones alone and is incomplete. Of over 45,000 clones in the sample, around 84% were seen once. Their recognized antigens are unknown. The material was PBMCs, obtained from a glioma patient whose treatment included an IDH1 peptide vaccine. The receptors shown here come from a woman in her fifties or sixties with glioma. The CDR3 runs from the conserved cysteine through the conserved F or W. Clone size appears in some rows only: once, few, many, or a class for an expanded clone.

>TRBJ1-2|TRBV19|.
CASSASTGTNYGYTF
>TRBJ1-6|TRBV4-1|.
CASSQGVIMNSPLHF
>TRBJ1-6|TRBV7-2|.
CASSGPPTGFNSPLHF
>TRBJ2-1|TRBV6-6|.
CASSPTSGGAVHEQFF
>TRBJ2-7|TRBV6-1|.
CASSAGGGYEQYF
>TRBJ2-5|TRBV9|few
CASSPGGLETQYF
>TRBJ2-2|TRBV5-5|.
CASSLEQIAGELFF
>TRBJ1-4|TRBV27|.
CASRPDSRRKLFF
>TRBJ1-5|TRBV11-2|.
CASSLRGVGQPQHF
>TRBJ1-1|TRBV5-1|.
CASSLEGTVNTEAFF
>TRBJ2-3|TRBV5-1|.
CASSLEGLAGGPSDTQYF
>TRBJ2-5|TRBV9|.
CASSPRGFRETQYF
>TRBJ1-1|TRBV6-6|.
CASRINPDPSEAFF
>TRBJ2-3|TRBV30|.
CAWSFRTGQYF
>TRBJ1-1|TRBV5-1|few
CASSSDRGNAFF
>TRBJ1-3|TRBV9|.
CASSPTGNTGNTIYF
>TRBJ2-7|TRBV10-3|.
CAISESSLYEQYF
>TRBJ1-3|TRBV28|.
CASSRTGLVAYF
>TRBJ2-2|TRBV30|.
CACMVVGDTGELFF
>TRBJ1-3|TRBV2|.
CASSRGSSGNTIYF
>TRBJ1-4|TRBV7-6|.
CASSFPQGGSNEKLFF
>TRBJ1-1|TRBV29-1|.
CSVEDSGGSEAFF
>TRBJ2-3|TRBV6-5|.
CASRASGGARDTQYF
>TRBJ1-6|TRBV5-1|.
CASSLGQGGHNSPLHF
>TRBJ1-4|TRBV5-4|.
CASSLDSATNEKLFF
>TRBJ2-1|TRBV13|.
CASSSPGTSGSNEQFF
>TRBJ1-2|TRBV9|.
CASSPRGGVGYTF
>TRBJ2-3|TRBV25-1|.
CASSRESSTDTQYF
>TRBJ2-7|TRBV5-1|.
CASGKGAEYEQYF
>TRBJ2-7|TRBV4-2|few
CASSQEGGTFSYEQYF
>TRBJ2-2|TRBV7-8|.
CASSLAGLMNTGELFF
>TRBJ2-3|TRBV7-9|.
CASSLVAGAVSTDTQYF
>TRBJ2-7|TRBV4-1|.
CASSQPGTRGEQYF
>TRBJ2-3|TRBV9|.
CASSPRGGSSTDTQYF
>TRBJ1-2|TRBV6-5|.
CASSWDRNYGYTF
>TRBJ1-1|TRBV7-2|.
CASSRQALRTEAFF
>TRBJ2-5|TRBV4-1|.
CASSWRGREETQYF
>TRBJ1-1|TRBV6-1|once
CAIPAGGAENTEAFF
>TRBJ1-2|TRBV6-1|.
CASSETEGGPYGYTF
>TRBJ2-7|TRBV19|once
CASSTRDSRYEQYF
>TRBJ1-2|TRBV9|.
CASSATWGYTF
>TRBJ2-5|TRBV6-5|.
CASSSSGSGETQYF
>TRBJ1-1|TRBV14|.
CASLLGLDTEAFF
>TRBJ2-1|TRBV4-2|few
CASSLGGFGGAFNEQFF
>TRBJ1-6|TRBV6-5|.
CASSYSPRSYNSPLHF
>TRBJ1-1|TRBV7-8|.
CASSNGRKLMNTEAFF
>TRBJ2-1|TRBV9|few
CASSNGAGGNEQFF
>TRBJ1-1|TRBV2|.
CASSKGVLNTEAFF
>TRBJ2-2|TRBV5-1|.
CASSLIREGELFF
>TRBJ2-7|TRBV5-1|.
CASSLRQYEQYF
>TRBJ1-2|TRBV28|.
CASEGQGNYGYTF
>TRBJ2-7|TRBV11-2|.
CASRWGRAWLSSYEQYF
>TRBJ1-5|TRBV4-1|once
CASSQSSFQPQHF
>TRBJ2-7|TRBV27|.
CASSQGPSTKQYF
>TRBJ2-7|TRBV5-8|.
CASSLGGNLYEQYF
>TRBJ2-1|TRBV14|.
CASSYYGGANEQFF
>TRBJ1-1|TRBV5-8|.
CASSLRGGREAFF
>TRBJ2-2|TRBV7-9|.
CASSPGSINTGELFF
>TRBJ2-1|TRBV29-1|.
CSVDRDSVSHNEQFF